Each of the 4 T cell receptor beta chains below was sequenced from the same sample in a study of T-cell memory formation after mild COVID-19. TCRdb used MiXCR to reprocess the 5' RACE reads, holding one entry per CDR3 protein. The table shows hundreds of thousands of distinct CDR3 sequences, with approximately 29% occurring only once. The sequencing input was PBMCs or a T cell subset sorted from them (not recorded which). These TCRs come from an adult woman who had mild COVID-19 (a few samples of this study predate the infection). Cell type and time point are not known.

This clonotype was seen only a few times. CDR3 sequence: CASSQLTGREQFF. CDR3 DNA sequence: TGCGCCAGCAGCCAGCTGACAGGGAGAGAGCAGTTCTTC. The rearrangement links TRBV4-1 to TRBJ2-1, with 7 bases aligning to TRBD1. J was trimmed by 10 bases and V by 3 bases; bases with no gene match: 6. Germline V gene sequence: CDR1 MGHRA, CDR2 YSYEKL. The CDR3 contains 13 residues.

This clonotype was recorded at least ten times. The rearrangement joins TRBV24-1 to TRBJ1-1; TRBD1 agrees at 9 bases. J gave up 1 base and V 2 bases, and 1 base lay outside the gene matches. The CDR3 has 15 residues. Germline CDR1 and CDR2: KGHDR and SFDVKD. The CDR3 reads CATSDSQGANTEAFF. Written as DNA, the CDR3 is TGTGCCACCAGTGATTCACAGGGGGCGAACACTGAAGCTTTCTTT.

The chain uses TRBV4-2 and TRBJ2-3, with 10 bases aligning to TRBD1. The V gene's germline CDR1 is LGHNA and CDR2 YNFKEQ. V trimming: 3 bases; J trimming: 2 bases; junction bases outside the gene matches: 5. The CDR3 covers 16 residues. Here the CDR3 reads CASSQGGQGNTDTQYF. The CDR3 nucleotides read TGTGCCAGCAGCCAGGGGGGACAGGGGAACACAGATACGCAGTATTTT.

The chain joins TRBV12-3 or TRBV12-4 to TRBJ2-3, with 8 bases matching TRBD2. J lost 5 bases, V lost 5 bases, and 9 bases had no gene match. The CDR3 length is 15 residues. CDR3 sequence: CASSPEAGVGDTQYF. The CDR3 bases are TGTGCCAGCAGTCCCGAAGCGGGAGTTGGAGATACGCAGTATTTT.